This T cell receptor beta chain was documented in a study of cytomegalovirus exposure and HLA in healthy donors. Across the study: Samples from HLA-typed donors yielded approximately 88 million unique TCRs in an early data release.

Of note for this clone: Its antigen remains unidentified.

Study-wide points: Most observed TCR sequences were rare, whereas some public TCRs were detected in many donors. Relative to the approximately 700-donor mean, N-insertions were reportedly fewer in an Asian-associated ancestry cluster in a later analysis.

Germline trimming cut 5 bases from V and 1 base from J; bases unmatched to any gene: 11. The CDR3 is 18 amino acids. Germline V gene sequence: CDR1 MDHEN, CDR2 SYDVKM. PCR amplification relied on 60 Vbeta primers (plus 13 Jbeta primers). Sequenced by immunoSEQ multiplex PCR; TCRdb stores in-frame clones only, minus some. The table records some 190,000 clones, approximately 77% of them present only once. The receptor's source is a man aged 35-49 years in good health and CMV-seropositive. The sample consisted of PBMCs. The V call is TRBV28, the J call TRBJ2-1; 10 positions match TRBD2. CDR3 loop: CASSDWASGSRSYNEQFF. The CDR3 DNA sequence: TGTGCCAGCAGTGATTGGGCTAGCGGGAGTAGATCCTACAATGAGCAGTTCTTC.